A selection of T cell receptor beta chains follows, all from one sample in a study of T cells in Graves' hyperthyroidism and ophthalmopathy. TCRdb ran MiXCR on the multiplex PCR reads and lists one entry per CDR3 protein. This table has approximately 200,000 distinct CDR3 sequences, approximately 20% appearing once. Input material: blood. The source of these receptors is a middle-aged man with Graves' hyperthyroidism. The conserved cysteine and the conserved F or W are not part of the CDR3 here. Clone sizes are given selectively: once, few, many, or a class where the clone is expanded.

clone_size: .
v_call: TRBV4-1
cdr3_aa: ASSLRQVQDEQF

clone_size: .
v_call: TRBV7-9
cdr3_aa: ASSARQGADYGYT

clone_size: many
v_call: TRBV7-2
cdr3_aa: ASSLAPSGGRTGELF

clone_size: .
v_call: TRBV12-3/TRBV12-4
cdr3_aa: ASSSVGSPLH

clone_size: many
v_call: TRBV7-3
cdr3_aa: ASSLRARQGALREDTQY

clone_size: few
v_call: TRBV30
cdr3_aa: AWSVPQNIQY

clone_size: .
v_call: TRBV6-9
cdr3_aa: ASSYILGGRYEQY

clone_size: many
v_call: TRBV5-5
cdr3_aa: ASSWDRGAEAF

clone_size: .
v_call: TRBV20-1
cdr3_aa: SARVAGGSYNEQF

clone_size: .
v_call: TRBV20-1
cdr3_aa: SAMGGGGSYEQY

clone_size: many
v_call: TRBV2
cdr3_aa: ASSRRGTGDGYT

clone_size: many
v_call: TRBV10-3
cdr3_aa: AISGGAETQY

clone_size: few
v_call: TRBV7-3
cdr3_aa: ASSRLAGGLIGELF

clone_size: .
v_call: TRBV4-3
cdr3_aa: ASSPRGGFTGELC

clone_size: few
v_call: TRBV7-2
cdr3_aa: ASGRVSHEQY

clone_size: many
v_call: TRBV29-1
cdr3_aa: SVDASGTGGAYGYT

clone_size: many
v_call: TRBV7-9
cdr3_aa: ASSSPGSNNEQF

clone_size: .
v_call: TRBV7-2
cdr3_aa: ASSSGRSWSYNEQF

clone_size: .
v_call: TRBV7-3
cdr3_aa: ASSSGRGGADTQY

clone_size: .
v_call: TRBV20-1
cdr3_aa: SARPGAEETQY

clone_size: few
v_call: TRBV14
cdr3_aa: ASSQRAGGALDTQY

clone_size: .
v_call: TRBV28
cdr3_aa: ASSPGQGARNTGELF

clone_size: many
v_call: TRBV3-1
cdr3_aa: ASSQGQAGALETQY

clone_size: many
v_call: TRBV6-1
cdr3_aa: ASRLTGLAATGELF

clone_size: .
v_call: TRBV7-3
cdr3_aa: ASSLRRGGALTTDTQY

clone_size: .
v_call: TRBV7-2
cdr3_aa: ASSLAGYETQY

clone_size: many
v_call: TRBV20-1
cdr3_aa: SARASGGVTQY

clone_size: few
v_call: TRBV27
cdr3_aa: ASRGVGAGPYQETQY

clone_size: .
v_call: TRBV7-2
cdr3_aa: ASSLRQASYNSPLH

clone_size: many
v_call: TRBV18
cdr3_aa: ASSAGAGETQY

clone_size: many
v_call: TRBV6-1
cdr3_aa: ASRPTGGRYEQY

clone_size: .
v_call: TRBV2
cdr3_aa: ASSGTGRGYGYT